Shown below are 3 T cell receptor beta chains from a single sample sequenced in a study of cytomegalovirus exposure and HLA in healthy donors. Researchers ran the PCR with 60 Vbeta and 13 Jbeta primers. Sequencing was performed with immunoSEQ multiplex PCR; in TCRdb, only in-frame clones are kept and a portion is missing. The data contain 80,000 to 130,000 clones, 75% of them singletons. Sequenced sample: PBMCs. These receptors were collected from a woman under 30 in good health and CMV-seropositive.

This clone occurred once. V usage is TRBV28 and J usage is TRBJ1-2, with D perhaps matching TRBD1 (6 bases). The CDR3 sequence is 13 residues long. Trimming took off 5 bases at V and 4 bases at J, with 11 bases between the two ends. Germline V gives CDR1 MDHEN, CDR2 SYDVKM. The CDR3 DNA reads as TGTGCCAGCAGTAATGGACAGAGCTATGGCTACACCTTC. It encodes CASSNGQSYGYTF.

This chain joins TRBV28 and TRBJ2-7; 8 positions agree with TRBD2. V trimming: 5 bases; J trimming: 0 bases; junction bases outside the gene matches: 6. Looked up from germline, CDR1 is MDHEN and CDR2 is SYDVKM. The CDR3 is 15 residues long. The CDR3 sequence: CASSPSGSYSYEQYF. The CDR3 DNA reads TGTGCCAGCAGTCCCAGCGGGAGTTACTCCTACGAGCAGTACTTC.

J is TRBJ1-1 and V is TRBV30; D gene ambiguous. The V gene lost 4 bases and the J gene lost 4 bases, with 13 bases spanning the gap. The CDR3 contains 13 residues. Germline CDR1 is GTSNPN and CDR2 is SVGIG (reference sequence). CDR3 region: CAWTADRGTEAFF. In DNA form, the CDR3 reads TGTGCCTGGACCGCAGATCGGGGCACTGAAGCTTTCTTT.